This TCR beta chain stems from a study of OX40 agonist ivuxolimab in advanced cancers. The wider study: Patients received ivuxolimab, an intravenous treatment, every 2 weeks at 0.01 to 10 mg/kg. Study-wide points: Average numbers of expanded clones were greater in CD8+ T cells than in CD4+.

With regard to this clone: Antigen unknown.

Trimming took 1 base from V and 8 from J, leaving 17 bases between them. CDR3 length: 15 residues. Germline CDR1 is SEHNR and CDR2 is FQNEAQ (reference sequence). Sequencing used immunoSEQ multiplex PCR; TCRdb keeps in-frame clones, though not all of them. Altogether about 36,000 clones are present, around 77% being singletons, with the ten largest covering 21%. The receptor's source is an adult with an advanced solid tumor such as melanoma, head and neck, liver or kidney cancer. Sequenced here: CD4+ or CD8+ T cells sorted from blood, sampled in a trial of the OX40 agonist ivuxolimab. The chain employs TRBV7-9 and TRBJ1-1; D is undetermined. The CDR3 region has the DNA TGTGCCAGCAGCTTAGTGATTGAAGGGAGGGCCGAAGCTTTCTTT. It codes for CASSLVIEGRAEAFF.